The rows below give T cell receptor beta chains drawn from one sample of a study of response to subunit inactivated influenza vaccine. One entry per CDR3 protein, called by TCRdb with MiXCR from the RT-PCR reads. The sample shows 600,000 to 700,000 distinct CDR3 sequences, 14% of them seen only once. Sample: PBMCs from blood, taken approximately 15 days before vaccination. The receptors here all came from a man aged 45-65 years who received an inactivated influenza vaccine. The CDR3 runs from the conserved cysteine through the conserved F or W. The D gene is left open where the match is weak. Only part of the rows carry a size: once, few, many, or a class if the clone is expanded.

CDR3aa	CDR3nt	d_gene	v_gene	j_gene	abundance
CASSSSGGPSYEQYF	TGTGCCAGCAGTTCTAGCGGGGGGCCCTCCTACGAGCAGTACTTC	TRBD2	TRBV28	TRBJ2-7	.
CASSLLGLANSYEQYF	TGTGCCAGCAGCTTATTGGGTCTAGCGAACTCCTACGAGCAGTACTTC	.	TRBV7-2	TRBJ2-7	.
CASSLWNNNEQFF	TGTGCCAGCAGTTTGTGGAATAACAATGAGCAGTTCTTC	.	TRBV6-2/TRBV6-3	TRBJ2-1	once
CSGLGVPAGDFNEQFF	TGCAGCGGCCTTGGGGTGCCAGCGGGAGATTTCAATGAGCAGTTCTTC	TRBD2	TRBV29-1	TRBJ2-1	.
CASSVGGKVYEQYF	TGTGCCAGTAGTGTCGGCGGGAAGGTGTACGAGCAGTACTTC	.	TRBV19	TRBJ2-7	many
CASSQGWNEQFF	TGTGCCAGCAGCCAGGGGTGGAATGAGCAGTTCTTC	.	TRBV14	TRBJ2-1	many
CAISGPPGTGGDQPQHF	TGTGCCATCAGTGGTCCCCCGGGGACAGGGGGGGATCAGCCCCAGCATTTT	TRBD1	TRBV10-3	TRBJ1-5	few
CASTDGNNEQFF	TGTGCCAGCACGGACGGGAACAATGAGCAGTTCTTC	.	TRBV6-1	TRBJ2-1	few
CSARPTRNTGELFF	TGCAGTGCTAGGCCCACACGGAACACCGGGGAGCTGTTTTTT	.	TRBV20-1	TRBJ2-2	many
CSVSTGYYSLGTGELFF	TGCAGCGTCTCAACAGGGTACTACTCTTTGGGCACCGGGGAGCTGTTTTTT	.	TRBV29-1	TRBJ2-2	.
CASSSHKTGWAVSPLHF	TGTGCCAGCAGCTCGCATAAGACAGGGTGGGCGGTTTCACCCCTCCACTTT	TRBD1	TRBV6-1	TRBJ1-6	few
CSARDSGKRGYGYTF	TGCAGTGCTAGAGATTCGGGGAAACGTGGCTATGGCTACACCTTC	.	TRBV20-1	TRBJ1-2	few
CASRTRDRAFYSNQPQHF	TGTGCCAGCAGGACACGGGACAGGGCCTTCTATAGCAATCAGCCCCAGCATTTT	TRBD1	TRBV6-1	TRBJ1-5	few
CASSPPLTEYEQYF	TGTGCCAGCAGCCCACCCCTGACAGAATACGAGCAGTACTTC	.	TRBV7-9	TRBJ2-7	.
CASSFNTGGPDTQYF	TGTGCCAGCAGCTTCAATACAGGGGGTCCAGATACGCAGTATTTT	TRBD1	TRBV7-2	TRBJ2-3	.
CASSAFYSGRVKNIQYF	TGTGCCAGCAGTGCATTTTATAGCGGGAGGGTAAAAAACATTCAGTACTTC	TRBD2	TRBV28	TRBJ2-4	.
CASSIGPGQETQYF	TGTGCCAGCAGCATTGGCCCGGGGCAAGAGACCCAGTACTTC	.	TRBV7-2	TRBJ2-5	.
CASSQTLRTGATNEKLFF	TGTGCCAGCTCACAAACCCTACGGACAGGTGCAACTAATGAAAAACTGTTTTTT	TRBD1	TRBV18	TRBJ1-4	.
CASSLPSGTSGRVADTQYF	TGCGCCAGCAGCTTGCCATCGGGGACTAGCGGGAGAGTTGCAGATACGCAGTATTTT	TRBD2	TRBV5-1	TRBJ2-3	.
CASSLGEYEQYF	TGTGCCAGCAGCCTTGGGGAATACGAGCAGTACTTC	.	TRBV7-2	TRBJ2-7	many
CASSQTLDYITDTQYF	TGCGCCAGCAGCCAAACTCTAGACTACATCACAGATACGCAGTATTTT	.	TRBV4-1	TRBJ2-3	many
CASSSQGSTSTETQYF	TGTGCCAGCAGCTCCCAGGGGTCAACATCAACAGAGACCCAGTACTTC	.	TRBV5-5	TRBJ2-5	few
CASSPGRNGYTF	TGTGCCAGCAGTCCCGGACGGAATGGCTACACCTTC	.	TRBV6-2/TRBV6-3	TRBJ1-2	.
CSAKSPRGVTGELFF	TGCAGTGCTAAGTCTCCGCGGGGGGTCACCGGGGAGCTGTTTTTT	TRBD2	TRBV20-1	TRBJ2-2	few
CSGDEHRATFQETQYF	TGCAGCGGTGATGAACACAGGGCAACCTTCCAAGAGACCCAGTACTTC	.	TRBV29-1	TRBJ2-5	.
CASSQDSSGFYNEQFF	TGCGCCAGCAGCCAAGATTCTAGCGGATTCTACAATGAGCAGTTCTTC	TRBD2	TRBV4-1	TRBJ2-1	few
CASSSFPEGTDTQYF	TGTGCCAGCAGCTCCTTCCCGGAGGGCACAGATACGCAGTATTTT	.	TRBV7-6	TRBJ2-3	.